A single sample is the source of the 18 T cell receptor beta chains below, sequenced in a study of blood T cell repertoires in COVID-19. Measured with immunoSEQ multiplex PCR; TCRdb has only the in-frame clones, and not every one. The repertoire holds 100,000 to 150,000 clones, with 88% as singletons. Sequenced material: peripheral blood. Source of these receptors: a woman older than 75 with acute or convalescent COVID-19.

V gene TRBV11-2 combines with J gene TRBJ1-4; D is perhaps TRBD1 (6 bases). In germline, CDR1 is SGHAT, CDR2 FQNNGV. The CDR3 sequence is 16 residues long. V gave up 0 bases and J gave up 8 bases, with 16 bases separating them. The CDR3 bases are TGTGCCAGCAGCTTAGATCGCGCGGGGGCGGGGGAAAAACTGTTTTTT. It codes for CASSLDRAGAGEKLFF.

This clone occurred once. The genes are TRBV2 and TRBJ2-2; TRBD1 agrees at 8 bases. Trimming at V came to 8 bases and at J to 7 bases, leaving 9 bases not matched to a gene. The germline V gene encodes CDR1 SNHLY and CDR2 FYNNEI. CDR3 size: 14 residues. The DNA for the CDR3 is TGTGCCAGCGGCTCAGGGGGCAAGAGCGGGGAGCTGTTTTTT. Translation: CASGSGGKSGELFF. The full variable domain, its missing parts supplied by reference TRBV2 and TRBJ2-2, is EPEVTQTPSHQVTQMGQEVILRCVPISNHLYFYWYRQILGQKVEFLVSFYNNEISEKSEIFDDQFSVERPDGSNFTLKIRSTKLEDSAMYFCASGSGGKSGELFFGEGSRLTVL.

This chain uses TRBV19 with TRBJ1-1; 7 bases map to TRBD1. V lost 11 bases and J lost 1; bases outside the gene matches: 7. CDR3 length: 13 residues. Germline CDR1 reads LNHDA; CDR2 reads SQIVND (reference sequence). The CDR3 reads CACRDRENTEAFF. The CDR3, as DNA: TGTGCCTGCCGAGACAGGGAGAACACTGAAGCTTTCTTT.

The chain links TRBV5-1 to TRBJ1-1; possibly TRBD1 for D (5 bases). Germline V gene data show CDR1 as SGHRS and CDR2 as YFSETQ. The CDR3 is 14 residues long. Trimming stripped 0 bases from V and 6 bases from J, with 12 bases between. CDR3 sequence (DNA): TGCGCCAGCAGCTTGGAGGCAGGGTTGGCTGAAGCTTTCTTT. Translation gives CASSLEAGLAEAFF.

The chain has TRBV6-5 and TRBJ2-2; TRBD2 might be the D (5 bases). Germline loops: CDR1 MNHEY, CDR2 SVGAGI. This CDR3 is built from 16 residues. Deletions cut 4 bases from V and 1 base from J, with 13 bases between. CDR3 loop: CASSSVRGKNTGELFF. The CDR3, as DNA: TGTGCCAGCAGTTCGGTACGAGGGAAGAACACCGGGGAGCTGTTTTTT.

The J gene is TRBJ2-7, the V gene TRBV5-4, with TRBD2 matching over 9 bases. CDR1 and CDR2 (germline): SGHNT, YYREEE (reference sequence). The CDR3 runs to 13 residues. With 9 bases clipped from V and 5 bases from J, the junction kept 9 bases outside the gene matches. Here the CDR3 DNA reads TGTGCCACGCGCGGGGGGGCCTCTGACGAGCAGTACTTC. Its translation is CATRGGASDEQYF. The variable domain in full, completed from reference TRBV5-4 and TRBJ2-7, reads ETGVTQSPTHLIKTRGQQVTLRCSSQSGHNTVSWYQQALGQGPQFIFQYYREEENGRGNFPPRFSGLQFPNYSSELNVNALELDDSALYLCATRGGASDEQYFGPGTRLTVT.

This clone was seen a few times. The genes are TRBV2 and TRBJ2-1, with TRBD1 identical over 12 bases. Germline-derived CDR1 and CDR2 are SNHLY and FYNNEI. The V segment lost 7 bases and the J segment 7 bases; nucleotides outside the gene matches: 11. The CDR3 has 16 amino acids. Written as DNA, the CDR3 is TGTGCCAGCACTAGAGGTGGGACAGGGGGCATGAATGAGCAGTTCTTC. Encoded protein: CASTRGGTGGMNEQFF.

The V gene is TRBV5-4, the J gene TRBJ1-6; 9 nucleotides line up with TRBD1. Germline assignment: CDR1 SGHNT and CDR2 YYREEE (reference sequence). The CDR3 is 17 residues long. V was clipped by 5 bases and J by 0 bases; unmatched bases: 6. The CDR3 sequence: CASRTGQGGSYNSPLHF. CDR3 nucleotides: TGTGCCAGCAGGACGGGACAGGGAGGCTCCTATAATTCACCCCTCCACTTT.

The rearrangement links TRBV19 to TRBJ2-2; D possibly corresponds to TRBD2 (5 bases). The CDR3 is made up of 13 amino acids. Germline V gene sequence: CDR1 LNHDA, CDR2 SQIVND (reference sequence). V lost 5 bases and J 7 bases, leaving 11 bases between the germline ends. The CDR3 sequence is CASSRDRDGELFF. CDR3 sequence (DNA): TGTGCCAGTAGTCGAGATCGGGACGGGGAGCTGTTTTTT.

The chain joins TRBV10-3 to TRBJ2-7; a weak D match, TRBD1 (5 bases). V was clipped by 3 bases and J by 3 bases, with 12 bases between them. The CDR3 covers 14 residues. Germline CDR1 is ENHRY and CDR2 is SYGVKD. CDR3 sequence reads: CAISDGAARYEQYF. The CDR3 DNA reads TGTGCCATCAGTGATGGGGCGGCTCGCTACGAGCAGTACTTC.

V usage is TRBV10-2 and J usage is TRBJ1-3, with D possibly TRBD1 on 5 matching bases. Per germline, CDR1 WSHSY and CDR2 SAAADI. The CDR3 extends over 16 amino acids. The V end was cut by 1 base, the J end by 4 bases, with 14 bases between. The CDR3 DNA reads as TGCGCCAGCAGTGAGTTCCACGGGACTGGAGGAAACACCATATATTTT. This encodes CASSEFHGTGGNTIYF.

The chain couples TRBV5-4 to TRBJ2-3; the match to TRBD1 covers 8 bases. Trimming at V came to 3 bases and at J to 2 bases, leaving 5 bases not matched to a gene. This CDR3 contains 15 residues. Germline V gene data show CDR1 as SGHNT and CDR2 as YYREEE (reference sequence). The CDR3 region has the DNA TGTGCCAGCAGCTGGCCGGACAGGGACACAGATACGCAGTATTTT. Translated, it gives CASSWPDRDTDTQYF.

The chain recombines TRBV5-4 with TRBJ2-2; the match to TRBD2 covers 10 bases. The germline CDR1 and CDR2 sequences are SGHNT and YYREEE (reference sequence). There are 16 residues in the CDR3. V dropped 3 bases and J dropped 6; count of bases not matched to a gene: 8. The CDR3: CASSSTGLARSGELFF. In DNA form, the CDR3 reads TGTGCCAGCAGCTCCACGGGACTAGCGCGATCCGGGGAGCTGTTTTTT.

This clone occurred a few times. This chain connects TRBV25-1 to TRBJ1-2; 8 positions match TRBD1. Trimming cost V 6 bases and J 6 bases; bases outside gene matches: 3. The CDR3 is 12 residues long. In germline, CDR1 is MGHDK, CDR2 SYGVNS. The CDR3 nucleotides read TGTGCCAGCAGCCGACAGGGGAATGGCTACACCTTC. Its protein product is CASSRQGNGYTF.

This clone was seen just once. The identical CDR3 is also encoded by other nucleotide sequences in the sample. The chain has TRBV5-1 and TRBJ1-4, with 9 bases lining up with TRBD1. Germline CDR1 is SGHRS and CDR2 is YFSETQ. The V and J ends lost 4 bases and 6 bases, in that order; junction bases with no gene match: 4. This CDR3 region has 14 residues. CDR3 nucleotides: TGCGCCAGCAGCCCGGGACAGGGCCATGAAAAACTGTTTTTT. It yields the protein CASSPGQGHEKLFF.

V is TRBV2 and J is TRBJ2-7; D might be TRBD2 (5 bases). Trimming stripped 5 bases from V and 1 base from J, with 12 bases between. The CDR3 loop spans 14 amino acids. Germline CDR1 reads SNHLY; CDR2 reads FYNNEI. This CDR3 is CASSWGAASYEQYF. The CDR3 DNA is TGTGCCAGCAGTTGGGGAGCGGCTTCCTACGAGCAGTACTTC.

The chain's CDR3 is CASSITSGGAYEQYF. The CDR3 DNA reads as TGTGCCAGCTCCATAACTAGCGGGGGTGCCTACGAGCAGTACTTC. The rearrangement uses TRBV6-5 and TRBJ2-7; 11 bases map to TRBD2. This CDR3 comprises 15 residues. J gave up 2 bases and V 8 bases, and 8 bases lay outside the gene matches. Germline V gene data show CDR1 as MNHEY and CDR2 as SVGAGI.

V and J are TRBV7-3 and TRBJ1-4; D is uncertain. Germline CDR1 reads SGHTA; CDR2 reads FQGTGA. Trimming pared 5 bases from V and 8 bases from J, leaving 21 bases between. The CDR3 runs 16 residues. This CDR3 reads CASSQEGGVNGEKLFF. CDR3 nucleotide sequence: TGTGCCAGCAGCCAAGAAGGCGGGGTCAACGGGGAAAAACTGTTTTTT.